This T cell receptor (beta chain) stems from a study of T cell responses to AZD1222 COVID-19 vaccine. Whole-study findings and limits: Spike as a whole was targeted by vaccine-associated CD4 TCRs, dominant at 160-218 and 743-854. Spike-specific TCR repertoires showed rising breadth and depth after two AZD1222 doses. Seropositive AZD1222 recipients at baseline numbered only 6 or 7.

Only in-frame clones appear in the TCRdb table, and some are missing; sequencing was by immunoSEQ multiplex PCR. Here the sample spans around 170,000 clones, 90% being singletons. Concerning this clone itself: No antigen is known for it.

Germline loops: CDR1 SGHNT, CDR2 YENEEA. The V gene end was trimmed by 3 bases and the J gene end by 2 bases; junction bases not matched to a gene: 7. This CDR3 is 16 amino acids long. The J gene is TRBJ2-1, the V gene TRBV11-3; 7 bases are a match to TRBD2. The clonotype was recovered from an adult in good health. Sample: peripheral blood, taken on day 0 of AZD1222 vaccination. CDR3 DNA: TGTGCCAGCAGCTTTGGGCGGGGGAGGACCTACAATGAGCAGTTCTTC. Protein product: CASSFGRGRTYNEQFF.